This TCR beta chain was sequenced during a study of shared clonotypes between healthy human individuals. Germline V lookup: CDR1 MNHEY, CDR2 SMNVEV (reference sequence). CDR3 length: 14 residues. The germline V and J ends were trimmed by 4 bases and 0 bases, with 9 bases remaining between them. Only in-frame clones appear in the TCRdb table, and some are missing; sequencing was by immunoSEQ multiplex PCR. Seen here are some 530,000 clones, almost 80% observed once, and the top ten hold more than 10%. V gene TRBV27 combines with J gene TRBJ2-5, with D possibly TRBD1 on 6 matching bases. This clonotype originated in a woman in her thirties or forties in good health. Some clones in this sample may be carry-over from other donors' samples. The sequencing sample was made of PBMCs. CDR3 region: CASSSRDNQETQYF. CDR3 bases: TGTGCCAGCAGTTCCCGGGACAACCAAGAGACCCAGTACTTC.